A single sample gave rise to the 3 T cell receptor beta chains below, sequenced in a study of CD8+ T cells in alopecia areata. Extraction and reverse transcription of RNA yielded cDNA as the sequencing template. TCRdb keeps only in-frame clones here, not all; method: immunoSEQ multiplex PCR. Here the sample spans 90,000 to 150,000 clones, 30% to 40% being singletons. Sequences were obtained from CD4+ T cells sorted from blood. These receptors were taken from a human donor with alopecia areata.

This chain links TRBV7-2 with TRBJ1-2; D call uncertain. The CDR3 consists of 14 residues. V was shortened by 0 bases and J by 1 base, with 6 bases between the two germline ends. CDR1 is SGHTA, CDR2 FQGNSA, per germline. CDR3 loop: CASSLAAINYGYTF. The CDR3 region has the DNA TGTGCCAGCAGCTTAGCGGCCATTAACTATGGCTACACCTTC.

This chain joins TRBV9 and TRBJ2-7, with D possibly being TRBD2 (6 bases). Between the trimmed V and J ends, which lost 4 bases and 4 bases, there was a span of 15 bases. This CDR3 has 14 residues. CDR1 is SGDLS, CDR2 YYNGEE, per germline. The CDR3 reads CASSTTGTLYEQYF. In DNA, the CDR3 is TGTGCCAGCAGCACCACCGGGACTCTGTACGAGCAGTACTTC.

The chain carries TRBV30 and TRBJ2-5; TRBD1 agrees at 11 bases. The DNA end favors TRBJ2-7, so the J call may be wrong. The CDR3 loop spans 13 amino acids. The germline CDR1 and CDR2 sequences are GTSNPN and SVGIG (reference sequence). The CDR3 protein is CAWSGTGGHEQYF. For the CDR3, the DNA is TGTGCCTGGAGTGGGACAGGGGGCCACGAGCAGTACTTC.